These T cell receptor beta chains were read from a single sample in a study of T cell responses to AZD1222 COVID-19 vaccine. Data came from immunoSEQ multiplex PCR; TCRdb stores just in-frame clones and leaves some out. The sample shows approximately 270,000 clones, around 92% of them seen only once. Here the sequenced sample was peripheral blood, taken 28 days after the second AZD1222 dose. These receptors originate from an adult who received the AZD1222 COVID-19 vaccine. Both conserved end residues are part of each CDR3. Each record gives: D gene, V gene, clone size, J gene, CDR3 DNA, CDR3 protein. A D gene is named only where the DNA matches it firmly. A row's size may be missing; if present it is once, few, many or a size class.

-	TRBV9	-	TRBJ2-5	TGTGCCAGCAGCGGTACAAGTACAGAGACCCAGTACTTC	CASSGTSTETQYF
TRBD2	TRBV3-1/TRBV3-2	-	TRBJ2-7	TGTGCCAGCAGTTACCTAGCGGGGGTCGACGAGCAGTACTTC	CASSYLAGVDEQYF
TRBD1	TRBV10-3	-	TRBJ1-1	TGTGCCATCACCAGGGGGGCCATGAACACTGAAGCTTTCTTT	CAITRGAMNTEAFF
TRBD1	TRBV2	-	TRBJ1-2	TGTGCCAGCAGAGCCCAGGGACAGGGGACCTACTATGGCTACACCTTC	CASRAQGQGTYYGYTF
-	TRBV2	-	TRBJ2-6	TGTGCCAGCAGTGAAAGTGCCAACGTCCTGACTTTC	CASSESANVLTF
TRBD1	TRBV5-6	few	TRBJ1-2	TGTGCCAGCACCGACCCCTCAAGACAGGGGAATGGCTACACCTTC	CASTDPSRQGNGYTF
-	TRBV19	-	TRBJ1-6	TGTGCCAGTAGTATTCGGCAGAGCTCCTATAATTCACCCCTCCACTTT	CASSIRQSSYNSPLHF
TRBD1	TRBV24-1	-	TRBJ2-1	TGTGCCACCAGTGCTACCGGACAGGGAGGCAATGAGCAGTTCTTC	CATSATGQGGNEQFF
TRBD1	TRBV10-3	-	TRBJ2-3	TGTGCCATCAGTGAGGTGACAGGGTACAGCACAGATACGCAGTATTTT	CAISEVTGYSTDTQYF
TRBD2	TRBV15	-	TRBJ2-2	TGTGCCACCAGCAGAGATGGACTAGCGGGGGCCGGGGAGCTGTTTTTT	CATSRDGLAGAGELFF
TRBD1	TRBV9	-	TRBJ2-7	TGTGCCAGCAGCGTGGGGGACAGGGACGCCTTTGGGCAGTACTTC	CASSVGDRDAFGQYF
-	TRBV5-1	-	TRBJ1-1	TGCGCCAGCAGCTTGGCCGGTATGAACACTGAAGCTTTCTTT	CASSLAGMNTEAFF
-	TRBV6-5	-	TRBJ2-7	TGTGCCAGCAAAGAGGGTTCCTACGAGCAGTACTTC	CASKEGSYEQYF
-	TRBV5-6	-	TRBJ2-7	TGTGCCAGCAGCTACTCGACACTGCACTACGAGCAGTACTTC	CASSYSTLHYEQYF
TRBD1	TRBV2	-	TRBJ1-2	TGTGCCAGCAGTGAGGACAGGGTAGCTGGCTACACCTTC	CASSEDRVAGYTF
-	TRBV20-1	-	TRBJ2-7	TGCAGCGCCTTAGAGTCCCCAGGGCAGTACTTC	CSALESPGQYF
-	TRBV20-1	-	TRBJ2-3	TGCAGTGCTAGTGGGACTCTAAGCACAGATACGCAGTATTTT	CSASGTLSTDTQYF
TRBD2	TRBV3-1/TRBV3-2	-	TRBJ2-1	TGTGCCAGCAGCCAAGATCGAGCGGGAGGGCCCTACAATGAGCAGTTCTTC	CASSQDRAGGPYNEQFF
-	TRBV5-1	-	TRBJ1-2	TGCGCCAGCGTGGGGGCGTACTATGGCTACACCTTC	CASVGAYYGYTF
-	TRBV5-1	-	TRBJ2-7	TGCGCCAGCAGCTTTGGATTCGGATACGAGCAGTACTTC	CASSFGFGYEQYF
-	TRBV7-9	-	TRBJ2-6	TGTGCCAGCTCGGGGACAAAAGGATCCCGCTCTGGGGCCAACGTCCTGACTTTC	CASSGTKGSRSGANVLTF
-	TRBV6-5	-	TRBJ2-1	TGTGCCAGCAGACTGACCTCCTACAATGAGCAGTTCTTC	CASRLTSYNEQFF
-	TRBV2	-	TRBJ1-4	TGTGCCAGCAACGGGGGGGGTGAAAAACTGTTTTTT	CASNGGGEKLFF
TRBD1	TRBV7-9	-	TRBJ2-7	TGTGCCAGCAGCTTAAAATCAGGGGGCTACGAGCAGTACTTC	CASSLKSGGYEQYF
-	TRBV2	-	TRBJ2-7	TGTGCCAGCAGTGAATTACACGAGCAGTACTTC	CASSELHEQYF
-	TRBV10-2	few	TRBJ1-1	TGCGCCAGCAGTGAGGACCAACGGTATACTGAAGCTTTCTTT	CASSEDQRYTEAFF